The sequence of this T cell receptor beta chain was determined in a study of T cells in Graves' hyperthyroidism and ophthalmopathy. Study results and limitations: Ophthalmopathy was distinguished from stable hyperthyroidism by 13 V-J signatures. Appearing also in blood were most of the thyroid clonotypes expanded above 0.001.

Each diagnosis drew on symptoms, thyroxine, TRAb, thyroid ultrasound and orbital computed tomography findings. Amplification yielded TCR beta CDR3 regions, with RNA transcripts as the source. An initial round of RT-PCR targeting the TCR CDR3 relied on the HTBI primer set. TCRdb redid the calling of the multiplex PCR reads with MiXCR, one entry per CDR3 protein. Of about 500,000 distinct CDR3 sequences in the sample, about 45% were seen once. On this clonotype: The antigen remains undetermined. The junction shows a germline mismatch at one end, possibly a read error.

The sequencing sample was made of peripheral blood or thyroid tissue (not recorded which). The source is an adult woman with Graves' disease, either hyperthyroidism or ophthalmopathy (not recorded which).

Here the CDR3 reads CASSSQTSGSGGELFF. DNA of the CDR3: TGTGCTAGCAGCTCCCAAACTAGCGGGAGTGGCGGGGAGCTGTTTTTT. This chain joins TRBV7-7 and TRBJ2-2, with 11 bases lining up with TRBD2. This CDR3 is built from 16 residues. Germline CDR1 SSHAT, CDR2 FNYEAQ (reference sequence).